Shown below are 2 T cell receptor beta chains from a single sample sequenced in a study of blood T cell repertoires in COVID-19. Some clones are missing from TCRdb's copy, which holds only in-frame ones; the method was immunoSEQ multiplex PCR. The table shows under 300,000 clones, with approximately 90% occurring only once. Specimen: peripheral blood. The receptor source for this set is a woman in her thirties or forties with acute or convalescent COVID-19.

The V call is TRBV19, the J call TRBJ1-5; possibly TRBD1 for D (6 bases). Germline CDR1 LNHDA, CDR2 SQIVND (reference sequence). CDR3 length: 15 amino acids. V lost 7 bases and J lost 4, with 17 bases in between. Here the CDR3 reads CASTTGQYTNQPQHF. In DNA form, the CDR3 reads TGTGCCAGTACGACCGGACAGTATACTAATCAGCCCCAGCATTTT.

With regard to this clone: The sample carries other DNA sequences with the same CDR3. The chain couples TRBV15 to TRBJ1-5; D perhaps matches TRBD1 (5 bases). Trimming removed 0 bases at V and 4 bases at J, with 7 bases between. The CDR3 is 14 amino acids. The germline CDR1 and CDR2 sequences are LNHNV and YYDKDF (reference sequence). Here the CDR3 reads CATSRDRGNQPQHF. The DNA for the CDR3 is TGTGCCACCAGCAGAGATCGGGGGAATCAGCCCCAGCATTTT.